This section outlines one T cell receptor beta chain sequence together with its context. Its binding antigen is unknown. Base qualities are not provided; no much larger clone lies one nucleotide away. Robust positive staining for Merkel cell polyomavirus Large T antigen was observed by immunohistochemistry in the tumors of all patients. Roughly twelve Merkel cell carcinoma patients with robust KLL-tetramer+ populations, above 0.04% of CD8+ T cells, in blood and/or cultured TIL were included. All patients were Caucasian, with a median age of about 60 years and a range of roughly 50 to 77 years. Lymph node tumors were analyzed for patients with unknown primaries who presented with nodal disease, or when there was not enough primary tissue. From its cysteine to its phenylalanine, the CDR3 spans 17 amino acids. Only CDR3 DNA is held: 51 bases, read in frame from base 1. For CDR1 and CDR2, the germline V gene lists MDHEN and SYDVKM. V is pruned by 3 bases and J by 3 bases, leaving 2 bases of the junction without a gene match.

Libraries were prepared through the immunoSEQ multiplex PCR assay. Adaptive Biotechnologies (Seattle, WA) carried out the genomic DNA extraction, TRB sequencing and normalization. The authors' analysis ran thus. To compute clonality, the Shannon entropy of productive TRB sequences was normalized by log2 of unique productive sequences and then subtracted from one. KLL-specific clonotypes in tumors were identified by matching TCRbeta CDR3 amino acid sequences to those from the tetramer-sorted sample of each patient. TCRdb obtained this table from immuneACCESS and retained in-frame rearrangements with V and J assigned. These tables miss some clones; where compared with another copy, unresolved V genes account for less than half of the shortfall, and the remainder is unexplained. The DNA gave D and trimming, while V, J and clone size come from that table. The sample records 20,000 to 25,000 clones, about 85% of which are singletons. Approximately 3% of the sample belongs to the ten largest clones.

The data were obtained in a study of tumor-infiltrating T cells and Merkel cell polyomavirus (TCRdb year 2017). Background for the entire study: The study examined CD8+ T cells specific for the Merkel cell polyomavirus KLL epitope in Merkel cell carcinoma patients. Patients presented at varying disease stages and were followed for a median of around 2.7 years, with a range of 1. Patient treatments varied, were not standardized, and included chemotherapy, radiation and immunotherapies. In about 15 samples, TRB sequencing was done on KLL-tetramer-sorted cells from blood or tumor-infiltrating lymphocytes, along with around eleven matched whole-tumor samples. Most whole-tumor samples were approximately 24-micron curls cut from formalin-fixed, paraffin-embedded tissue blocks. Across the study, one tumor sample was a frozen nodal tumor digest and one was a flash-frozen core biopsy of a metastasis. General conclusions and limits of the study: KLL-specific TRB repertoires proved diverse and largely private: among more than 350 unique sequences, only one clonotype was public, and two patients shared that clonotype. The small sample size of the study (n of about 13 patients) is recognized as a limitation. Only a single viral epitope was studied, so T cells against other Merkel cell polyomavirus epitopes were not captured. A significant MCC-specific survival advantage (P = 0.0051) was associated with a greater number of unique KLL-specific clonotypes in tumors (roughly 5-110 vs 0-3). A higher intratumoral fraction of KLL-specific T cells (about 1.8-18% versus about 0-0.15%) was associated with significantly improved MCC-specific survival.

The receptor comes from a man aged 50 or older with Merkel cell carcinoma. Sequencing was performed on lymph node tissue. The chain was built from TRBV28 and TRBJ2-1, and 16 junction bases match TRBD2. The CDR3 sequence is CASSFGTSGRDYNEQFF. The nucleotide sequence reads as follows: TGTGCCAGCAGTTTCGGGACTAGCGGGAGGGACTACAATGAGCAGTTCTTC.